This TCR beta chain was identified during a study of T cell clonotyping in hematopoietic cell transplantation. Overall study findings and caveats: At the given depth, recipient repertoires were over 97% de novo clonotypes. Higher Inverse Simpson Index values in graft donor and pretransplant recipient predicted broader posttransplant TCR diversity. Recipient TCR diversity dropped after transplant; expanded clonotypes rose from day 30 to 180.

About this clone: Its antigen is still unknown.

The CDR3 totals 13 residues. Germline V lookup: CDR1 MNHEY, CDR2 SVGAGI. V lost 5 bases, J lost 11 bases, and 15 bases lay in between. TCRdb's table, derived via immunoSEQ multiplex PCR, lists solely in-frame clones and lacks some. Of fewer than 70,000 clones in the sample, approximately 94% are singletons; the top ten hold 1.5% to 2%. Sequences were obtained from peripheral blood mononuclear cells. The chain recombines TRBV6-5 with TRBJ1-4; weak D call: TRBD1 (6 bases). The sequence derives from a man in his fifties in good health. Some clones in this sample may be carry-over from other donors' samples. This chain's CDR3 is CASSETGMRKLFF. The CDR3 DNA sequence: TGTGCCAGCAGTGAGACAGGAATGAGGAAACTGTTTTTT.